These 8 T cell receptor beta chains were sequenced from one sample in a study of control samples from healthy donors and cancer patients. The table came from immunoSEQ multiplex PCR; TCRdb's copy has only in-frame clones and leaves some out. Here the sample spans 150,000 to 200,000 clones, around nine tenths being singletons. Input material: blood. Source of these receptors: a man aged 25-45 years in good health.

V usage is TRBV3-1 (or the pseudogene TRBV3-2) and J usage is TRBJ1-2; D may be TRBD1 (5 bases). Trimming shortened V by 5 bases and J by 6 bases, and 19 bases separated the two germline ends. The germline gives CDR1 LGHDT, CDR2 YNNKEL (reference sequence). This CDR3 has 15 amino acids. In DNA, the CDR3 is TGTGCCAGCAGCAAGAGGGGTGCAGGGAGAGATGGCTACACCTTC. Its translation: CASSKRGAGRDGYTF.

V gene TRBV5-4 combines with J gene TRBJ2-1; TRBD2 aligns across 10 bases. Trimming cost V 10 bases and J 4 bases; bases outside gene matches: 11. Per the germline V gene, CDR1 is SGHNT and CDR2 is YYREEE (reference sequence). The CDR3 contains 15 residues. The CDR3 DNA sequence: TGTGCCGTGTCCCTTCTAGCGGGAGTTTACAATGAGCAGTTCTTC. The encoded protein is CAVSLLAGVYNEQFF.

The chain is built from TRBV2 and TRBJ2-1, with TRBD2 identical over 7 bases. The germline CDR1 and CDR2 sequences are SNHLY and FYNNEI. The CDR3 has 15 amino acids. Trimming at V came to 2 bases and at J to 8 bases, leaving 9 bases not matched to a gene. The CDR3 DNA follows: TGTGCCAGCAGTGAATTCGGGACTCGGGGGGATGAGCAGTTCTTC. Protein sequence: CASSEFGTRGDEQFF.

The rearrangement uses TRBV6-2 or TRBV6-3 and TRBJ1-5; a possible D gene is TRBD1 (5 bases). Per germline, CDR1 MNHEY and CDR2 SVGEGT. Between the trimmed V and J ends, which lost 4 bases and 4 bases, there was a span of 17 bases. This CDR3 comprises 16 residues. The CDR3 DNA reads TGTGCCAGCAGTTTCAGGGATCAATGGGGAAATCAGCCCCAGCATTTT. It is translated as CASSFRDQWGNQPQHF.

The chain links TRBV18 to TRBJ1-5; D possibly corresponds to TRBD1 (5 bases). V lost 4 bases and J lost 1, with 17 bases in between. Germline V gene sequence: CDR1 KGHSH, CDR2 LQKENI. The CDR3 covers 17 residues. This CDR3 reads CASSHVGGGGSNQPQHF. CDR3 nucleotide sequence: TGTGCCAGCTCACACGTTGGGGGGGGTGGAAGCAATCAGCCCCAGCATTTT.

CDR3 DNA sequence: TGTGCCACCAGTGGCGGTCCTACCTATCAGCCCCAGCATTTT. As protein: CATSGGPTYQPQHF. The gene calls are TRBV24-1 and TRBJ1-5; no clear D. Germline assignment: CDR1 KGHDR and CDR2 SFDVKD. V shed 5 bases and J shed 5 bases, with 12 bases lying between them. The CDR3 contains 14 residues.

The table lists this clone with a few counts. The chain joins TRBV4-2 to TRBJ2-3; maybe TRBD2 (5 bases). The V and J ends lost 4 bases and 0 bases respectively, with 14 bases between them. Germline-derived CDR1 and CDR2 are LGHNA and YNFKEQ. The CDR3 extends over 16 amino acids. CDR3 DNA: TGTGCCAGCAGCCTCGCGGGTGACCCTAGCACAGATACGCAGTATTTT. Amino acids: CASSLAGDPSTDTQYF.

The CDR3 DNA is TGTGCCAGCAGTTACTCGGGCTTCGGAGGGAAGGATGGCTACACCTTC. Its translation is CASSYSGFGGKDGYTF. The chain recombines TRBV6-5 with TRBJ1-2; the D is unclear. The CDR3 has 16 amino acids. Trimming shortened V by 0 bases and J by 6 bases, and 17 bases separated the two germline ends. Germline CDR1 and CDR2: MNHEY and SVGAGI.